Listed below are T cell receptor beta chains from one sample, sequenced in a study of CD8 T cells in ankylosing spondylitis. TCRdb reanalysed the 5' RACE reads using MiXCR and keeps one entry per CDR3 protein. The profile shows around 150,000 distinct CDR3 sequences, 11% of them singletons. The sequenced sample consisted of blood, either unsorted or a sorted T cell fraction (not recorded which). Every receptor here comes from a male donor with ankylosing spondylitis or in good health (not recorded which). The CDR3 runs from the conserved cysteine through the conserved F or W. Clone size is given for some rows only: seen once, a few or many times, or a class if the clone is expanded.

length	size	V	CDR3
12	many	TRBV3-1	CASSQRDRDYTF
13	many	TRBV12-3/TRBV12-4	CASSLEDTGELFF
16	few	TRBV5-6	CASSSRVAGDTGELFF
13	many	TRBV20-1	CSAMGQGDTEAFF
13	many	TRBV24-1	CATAGGVEDTQYF
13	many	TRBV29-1	CSVGAQGADEQFF
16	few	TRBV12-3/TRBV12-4	CASSVYRGQGNQPQHF
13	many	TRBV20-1	CSASPDTNEKLFF
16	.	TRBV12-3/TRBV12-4	CASSHHRGGETGELFF
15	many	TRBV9	CASSYLTAGTDTQYF
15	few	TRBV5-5	CASSPFWDGNNEQFF
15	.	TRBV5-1	CASSLAPGFDNEQFF
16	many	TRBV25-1	CASSEWGRPSTDTQYF
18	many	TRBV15	CATSTGQGWTNRPDTQYF
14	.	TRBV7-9	CASSLTGGTYEQYF
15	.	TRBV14	CASSQWGLSTDTQYF
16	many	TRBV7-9	CASSSGLAGGLDTQYF
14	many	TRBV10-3	CAISEPVMGNTQYF
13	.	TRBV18	CASSPLQGPGYTF
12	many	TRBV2	CASETIPEPLHF
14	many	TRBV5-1	CASSTRQGEETQYF
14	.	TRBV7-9	CASSLEQVTGELFF
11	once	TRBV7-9	CASSSIDTQYF